Below, 24 T cell receptor beta chains from the same sample are listed, as sequenced in a study of cytomegalovirus exposure and HLA in healthy donors. The primer mix had 60 Vbeta and 13 Jbeta primers. Libraries were prepared by immunoSEQ multiplex PCR; TCRdb keeps only in-frame clonotypes and omits some of them. The data hold roughly 190,000 clones, with about 80% observed a single time. The sequencing input was PBMCs. These receptors were taken from a woman aged 30 to 39 in good health and CMV-seropositive.

The genes are TRBV18 and TRBJ1-4; tentatively, D is TRBD1 (6 bases). Germline V lookup: CDR1 KGHSH, CDR2 LQKENI. V was shortened by 3 bases and J by 4 bases, with 12 bases between the two germline ends. CDR3 length: 15 residues. The CDR3 nucleotides are TGTGCCAGCTCACCCTCGGACAGACTTAATGAAAAACTGTTTTTT. Protein product: CASSPSDRLNEKLFF.

The CDR3 sequence is CASSQGIKQTNAEAFF. CDR3 coding DNA: TGCGCCAGCAGCCAAGGCATTAAACAGACTAACGCTGAAGCTTTCTTT. This chain uses TRBV4-3 with TRBJ1-1; unclear D gene. This CDR3 has 16 amino acids. Trimming cost V 1 base and J 6 bases, with 18 bases left between them. Germline CDR1 is LGHNA and CDR2 is YSLEER.

The rearrangement links TRBV15 to TRBJ1-4, with D possibly TRBD1 on 5 matching bases. Germline CDR1 reads LNHNV; CDR2 reads YYDKDF (reference sequence). The CDR3 is 14 amino acids. The ends were cut back, 5 bases at V and 8 bases at J, with 15 bases in the middle. CDR3 bases: TGTGCCACCAGCGGGGAGGGGTTGAGAGAAAAACTGTTTTTT. Translated: CATSGEGLREKLFF.

This clone was detected only a few times. J is TRBJ2-2 and V is TRBV5-1; 8 nucleotides match TRBD1. V was clipped by 6 bases and J by 0 bases; unmatched bases: 4. Germline CDR1 SGHRS, CDR2 YFSETQ. This CDR3 has 15 amino acids. The CDR3 reads CASTTGGTNTGELFF. CDR3 bases: TGCGCCAGCACCACAGGGGGGACGAACACCGGGGAGCTGTTTTTT. The whole variable domain, remainder taken from reference TRBV5-1 and TRBJ2-2, is KAGVTQTPRYLIKTRGQQVTLSCSPISGHRSVSWYQQTPGQGLQFLFEYFSETQRNKGNFPGRFSGRQFSNSRSEMNVSTLELGDSALYLCASTTGGTNTGELFFGEGSRLTVL.

This chain links TRBV2 with TRBJ1-1; the D gene is possibly TRBD1 (6 bases). The germline V and J ends were trimmed by 5 bases and 0 bases, with 10 bases remaining between them. Germline V gives CDR1 SNHLY, CDR2 FYNNEI. The CDR3 sequence is 14 residues long. Written as DNA, the CDR3 is TGTGCCAGCAGTTTACAGGGAATGAACACTGAAGCTTTCTTT. Protein: CASSLQGMNTEAFF.

This clone was picked up a small number of times. This chain joins TRBV4-3 and TRBJ2-3; 7 bases match TRBD2. The CDR3 runs 17 residues. With 0 bases clipped from V and 0 bases from J, the junction kept 6 bases outside the gene matches. Germline V lookup: CDR1 LGHNA, CDR2 YSLEER. CDR3 residues: CASSQDGGGISTDTQYF. The CDR3 DNA reads TGCGCCAGCAGCCAAGATGGGGGGGGGATTAGCACAGATACGCAGTATTTT.

The chain joins TRBV15 to TRBJ2-7; the D gene is possibly TRBD1 (5 bases). V was clipped by 5 bases and J by 2 bases, with 16 bases between them. This CDR3 has 15 amino acids. Germline CDR1 LNHNV, CDR2 YYDKDF (reference sequence). The CDR3 loop reads CATSPGKVLTYEQYF. The CDR3 DNA sequence: TGTGCCACCAGCCCAGGGAAAGTCCTAACCTACGAGCAGTACTTC.

The genes are TRBV5-4 and TRBJ2-5, with 13 nucleotides matching TRBD2. The CDR3 has 16 amino acids. Germline V gives CDR1 SGHNT, CDR2 YYREEE (reference sequence). The ends lost 7 bases at V and 1 base at J; junction bases unmatched: 7. CDR3 nucleotide sequence: TGTGCCAGCTCGTGGACTAGCGGGGGACCCCAAGAGACCCAGTACTTC. Translating it yields CASSWTSGGPQETQYF.

This clone was found once. V and J are TRBV18 and TRBJ1-2; TRBD1 agrees at 7 bases. The CDR3 sequence is 19 residues long. CDR1 is KGHSH, CDR2 LQKENI, per germline. The ends lost 4 bases at V and 4 bases at J; junction bases unmatched: 21. CDR3 DNA sequence: TGTGCCAGCTCACGCCGTAGCCCGGGACAGTCCCGAGACCCCTATGGCTACACCTTC. This translates into CASSRRSPGQSRDPYGYTF.

The chain is built from TRBV19 and TRBJ1-1, with D unresolved. Per the germline V gene, CDR1 is LNHDA and CDR2 is SQIVND (reference sequence). This CDR3 has 13 amino acids. V lost 3 bases, J lost 2 bases, and 7 bases lay in between. Here the CDR3 reads CASSMGHNTEAFF. CDR3 sequence (DNA): TGTGCCAGTAGTATGGGCCACAACACTGAAGCTTTCTTT.

The CDR3 bases are TGTGCCAGCAGCCCCCCGGGGACAGGCACAGATACGCAGTATTTT. Translation gives CASSPPGTGTDTQYF. V gene TRBV25-1 combines with J gene TRBJ2-3; 7 bases are a match to TRBD1. The V segment lost 6 bases and the J segment 1 base; nucleotides outside the gene matches: 7. The CDR3 covers 15 residues. CDR1 MGHDK and CDR2 SYGVNS come from the germline V gene.

This clone was counted once. The gene calls are TRBV2 and TRBJ2-2, with 7 bases aligning to TRBD2. V gave up 7 bases and J gave up 0 bases; unmatched junction bases: 5. The CDR3 sequence is 15 residues long. CDR1 SNHLY and CDR2 FYNNEI come from the germline V gene. Here the CDR3 DNA reads TGTGCCAGCACCGGGGGGAGTGCGAACACCGGGGAGCTGTTTTTT. This gives the protein CASTGGSANTGELFF.

The CDR3 DNA sequence: TGTGCCAGCAGCTTAACTAGCCCAGAGACCCAGTACTTC. Protein sequence: CASSLTSPETQYF. This chain joins TRBV7-8 and TRBJ2-5; possible D gene TRBD2, 6 bases. CDR1 is SGHVS, CDR2 FQNEAQ, per germline. The CDR3 sequence is 13 residues long. V was cut by 2 bases and J by 4 bases, with 8 bases left in between.

CDR3 sequence: CASSSDRGTEAFF. CDR3 nucleotide sequence: TGTGCCAGCAGCTCTGACAGGGGCACTGAAGCTTTCTTT. The V gene is TRBV7-2, the J gene TRBJ1-1, with TRBD1 matching over 8 bases. V gave up 4 bases and J gave up 4 bases; unmatched junction bases: 2. From germline, CDR1 is SGHTA and CDR2 FQGNSA. The length of the CDR3 is 13 residues.

CDR3 protein: CASSLLLGSGELFF. In nucleotides, the CDR3 is TGCGCCAGCAGCTTGCTTTTGGGCTCCGGGGAGCTGTTTTTT. The chain employs TRBV5-1 and TRBJ2-2; D uncertain. The CDR3 loop spans 14 amino acids. Trimming stripped 1 base from V and 6 bases from J, with 10 bases between. Germline lookup yields CDR1 SGHRS and CDR2 YFSETQ. Variable domain in full (rest from reference TRBV5-1 and TRBJ2-2): KAGVTQTPRYLIKTRGQQVTLSCSPISGHRSVSWYQQTPGQGLQFLFEYFSETQRNKGNFPGRFSGRQFSNSRSEMNVSTLELGDSALYLCASSLLLGSGELFFGEGSRLTVL.

The V gene is TRBV29-1, the J gene TRBJ2-7; 9 positions match TRBD1. The J segment lost 3 bases and the V segment lost 4 bases, leaving 4 bases of the junction unmatched. This CDR3 is 13 amino acids long. Germline CDR1 SQVTM, CDR2 ANQGSEA. The CDR3 here is CSVAGDRDYEQYF. DNA for the CDR3: TGCAGCGTTGCAGGGGACAGGGACTACGAGCAGTACTTC.

The V and J genes are TRBV19 and TRBJ2-2, with 8 positions matching TRBD1. The CDR3 is 15 residues long. Germline CDR1 and CDR2: LNHDA and SQIVND (reference sequence). J gave up 7 bases and V 3 bases, and 7 bases lay outside the gene matches. The CDR3 coding sequence is TGTGCCAGTAGTATCGGACAGGGATATGGCGGGGAGCTGTTTTTT. It encodes CASSIGQGYGGELFF.

This clone occurred a few times. This sequence joins TRBV7-7 and TRBJ2-7, with 8 bases lining up with TRBD1. The CDR3 has 13 residues. Looked up from germline, CDR1 is SSHAT and CDR2 is FNYEAQ (reference sequence). Losses at the gene ends were 6 bases for V and 4 bases for J; bases not matched to a gene: 5. The CDR3 region has the DNA TGTGCCAGCAGTCGGACAGGGAGTTACGAGCAGTACTTC. This sequence encodes CASSRTGSYEQYF.

The J gene is TRBJ2-7, the V gene TRBV25-1; 8 nucleotides align to TRBD1. Germline assignment: CDR1 MGHDK and CDR2 SYGVNS. Unmatched junction bases numbered 8, after V lost 8 bases and J lost 2 bases. The CDR3 runs to 14 residues. In DNA form, the CDR3 reads TGTGCCAGCGAAACGACAGGGGTTCCCTACGAGCAGTACTTC. It is translated as CASETTGVPYEQYF.

The CDR3 protein is CASSPGGSGNTIYF. The DNA for the CDR3 is TGCGCCAGCAGTCCAGGGGGCTCTGGAAACACCATATATTTT. This sequence joins TRBV10-2 and TRBJ1-3; 7 bases are shared with TRBD1. Germline V gene lookup returns CDR1 WSHSY and CDR2 SAAADI. J gave up 0 bases and V 5 bases, and 1 base lay outside the gene matches. This CDR3 spans 14 amino acids.

This chain uses TRBV6-5 with TRBJ1-1, with a weak D call TRBD1 (5 bases). The CDR3 sequence is 13 residues long. Per germline, CDR1 MNHEY and CDR2 SVGAGI. The ends were cut back, 0 bases at V and 11 bases at J, with 13 bases in the middle. The CDR3 region is CASSYSQATYAFF. The DNA for the CDR3 is TGTGCCAGCAGTTACTCACAGGCAACGTATGCTTTCTTT.

Only a few counts were recorded for this clone. This chain uses TRBV21-1 with TRBJ1-1; TRBD1 reflects the table's D call only, with no check against the DNA. TRBV21-1 is listed as a pseudogene. The CDR3 consists of 16 residues. The CDR3 nucleotides are TGTGCCAGCAGAGCCCCAAGACATTCCCAGAACACTGAAGCTTTCTTT. As protein: CASRAPRHSQNTEAFF.

V gene TRBV27 combines with J gene TRBJ2-2; a weak D match, TRBD2 (5 bases). CDR1 is MNHEY, CDR2 SMNVEV, per germline (reference sequence). V gave up 6 bases and J gave up 7 bases, with 15 bases separating them. The CDR3 is made up of 14 amino acids. The CDR3 here is CASSPEVRIGELFF. CDR3 in DNA: TGTGCCAGCAGCCCGGAGGTTCGTATCGGGGAGCTGTTTTTT.

The chain employs TRBV5-1 and TRBJ2-7; 9 bases agree with TRBD1. The V and J ends lost 4 bases and 7 bases, in that order; junction bases with no gene match: 9. Germline values: CDR1 SGHRS, CDR2 YFSETQ. This CDR3 has 14 amino acids. The DNA for the CDR3 is TGCGCCAGCAGCATGGGGACAGGGACGTGGGAGCAGTACTTC. Its translation: CASSMGTGTWEQYF.